What follows are 4 T cell receptor beta chains derived from one specimen sequenced in a study of blood T cell repertoires in COVID-19. Clones were read by immunoSEQ multiplex PCR, and TCRdb kept only the in-frame ones, dropping some. The profile covers 200,000 to 250,000 clones, with about four fifths appearing a single time and 1.8% taken by the ten largest. Sequencing used PBMCs or T cells enriched from blood (not recorded which). The source is a man aged 55 to 70 who had recovered from COVID-19.

This chain connects TRBV7-9 to TRBJ1-2; D is possibly TRBD1 (5 bases). CDR1 is SEHNR and CDR2 is FQNEAQ in the germline V gene (reference sequence). V lost 5 bases, J lost 2 bases, and 15 bases lay in between. CDR3 length equals 15 residues. CDR3 amino acids: CASSRPTVFNYGYTF. The DNA of the CDR3 is TGTGCCAGCAGCCGACCGACAGTTTTCAACTATGGCTACACCTTC.

The genes are TRBV7-2 and TRBJ2-1; 11 bases align to TRBD2. The CDR3 runs 14 residues. The J segment lost 10 bases and the V segment lost 5 bases, leaving 7 bases of the junction unmatched. In germline, CDR1 is SGHTA, CDR2 FQGNSA. The DNA of the CDR3 is TGTGCCAGCAGCAAGGGACTAGCGGATAAAGAGCAGTTCTTC. This translates into CASSKGLADKEQFF.

The CDR3 bases are TGTGCCAGCAGTATCAGACAGGCTGATGGCTACACCTTC. Translated: CASSIRQADGYTF. The V gene is TRBV12-3 or TRBV12-4, the J gene TRBJ1-2, with D possibly TRBD1 on 6 matching bases. V was cut by 5 bases and J by 6 bases, with 13 bases left in between. This CDR3 has 13 amino acids.

V and J are TRBV9 and TRBJ2-7; D not certain. Germline V gene data show CDR1 as SGDLS and CDR2 as YYNGEE. CDR3 length: 14 amino acids. V lost 0 bases to trimming and J lost 0 bases, with 7 bases between them. The CDR3 DNA follows: TGTGCCAGCAGCGTAGGGTCTAGCTCCTACGAGCAGTACTTC. This encodes CASSVGSSSYEQYF.